Listed here are 2 T cell receptor beta chains from one sample, sequenced in a study of breast tumors, draining lymph nodes, adjacent tissues. A single record per CDR3 protein comes from TCRdb applying MiXCR to the multiplex PCR reads. Of approximately 170,000 distinct CDR3 sequences in the sample, 25% to 40% are singletons; the top ten hold about 4%. Breast cancer patients provided tissue from their axillary draining lymph nodes. The sample was axillary lymph node tissue. The receptors originated from a female donor with breast cancer. Some clones in this sample may be carry-over from other donors' samples.

This clonotype has more than one count but fewer than ten. This may arise from a read error, as a much more abundant clone is one base away. This chain connects TRBV7-2 to TRBJ2-7, with 12 bases matching TRBD2. The CDR3 sequence is 15 residues long. Germline V CDR1 and CDR2: SGHTA, FQGNSA. The CDR3 reads CASSSLAGGSYEQHF. The CDR3 nucleotides read TGTGCCAGCAGTTCACTAGCGGGGGGATCCTACGAGCAGCACTTC.

This clonotype was observed many times. This chain links TRBV11-3 with TRBJ2-2; no reliable D call. Germline CDR1 SGHNT, CDR2 YENEEA. V dropped 4 bases and J dropped 4 bases, with 13 bases sitting between them. This CDR3 has 15 residues. The CDR3 sequence: CASSSLPTPTGELFF. CDR3 sequence (DNA): TGTGCCAGCAGCTCATTACCTACACCCACCGGGGAGCTGTTTTTT.